This is a list of T cell receptor beta chains from one sample in a study of cytomegalovirus exposure and HLA in healthy donors. The data were produced by immunoSEQ multiplex PCR, yet TCRdb's version contains in-frame clones alone and is incomplete. The profile shows 130,000 to 150,000 clones, around 76% of them singletons. Sequencing input: PBMCs. These receptors were obtained from a male donor in good health and CMV-seronegative. Both conserved end residues are part of each CDR3. A D gene is named only where the DNA matches it firmly. Only some rows state a clone size, as once, few, many or a class for expanded clones.

D,J,V,length,size,CDR3,DNA
TRBD1,TRBJ2-7,TRBV4-1,16,-,CASSPATGQGSYEQYF,TGTGCCAGCAGCCCAGCCACGGGACAGGGGAGCTACGAGCAGTACTTC
TRBD2,TRBJ2-7,TRBV5-4,15,few,CASRTERGSFYEQYF,TGTGCCAGCAGGACTGAGCGGGGCAGTTTCTACGAGCAGTACTTC
TRBD1,TRBJ1-5,TRBV7-8,14,-,CASSLEQGNQPQHF,TGTGCCAGCAGCTTAGAACAGGGGAATCAGCCCCAGCATTTT
-,TRBJ2-1,TRBV29-1,15,-,CSVGTRPRGGNEQFF,TGCAGCGTTGGAACCCGCCCAAGGGGTGGAAATGAGCAGTTCTTC
-,TRBJ1-1,TRBV6-6,14,-,CASSYPDRNTEAFF,TGTGCCAGCAGTTACCCCGACAGAAACACTGAAGCTTTCTTT
TRBD2,TRBJ2-1,TRBV10-1,16,few,CASSEYQGLGSDEQFF,TGCGCCAGCAGTGAGTATCAGGGACTAGGATCAGATGAGCAGTTCTTC
TRBD1,TRBJ1-3,TRBV9,16,-,CASSAVDRGTGNTIYF,TGTGCCAGCAGCGCAGTGGACAGGGGAACGGGAAACACCATATATTTT
TRBD2,TRBJ2-1,TRBV4-1,14,-,CASSHAKEGLALFF,TGCGCCAGCAGCCACGCTAAGGAAGGACTAGCGTTGTTCTTC
-,TRBJ2-7,TRBV10-3,14,-,CAISESAREYEQYF,TGTGCCATCAGTGAGTCGGCCAGGGAATACGAGCAGTACTTC
TRBD2,TRBJ2-5,TRBV4-1,17,-,CASSPGGLAGVFETQYF,TGCGCCAGCAGCCCCGGTGGCCTAGCGGGAGTTTTTGAGACCCAGTACTTC
TRBD2,TRBJ2-5,TRBV2,13,-,CASKREARETQYF,TGTGCCAGCAAACGGGAGGCCCGGGAGACCCAGTACTTC
TRBD1,TRBJ1-6,TRBV9,15,few,CASSGTGGDNSPLHF,TGTGCCAGCAGCGGGACAGGGGGCGATAATTCACCCCTCCACTTT
TRBD1,TRBJ1-1,TRBV7-9,15,-,CASSSSGQADTEAFF,TGTGCCAGCAGCTCGTCGGGACAGGCCGACACTGAAGCTTTCTTT
TRBD1,TRBJ2-7,TRBV10-3,12,-,CAISLDRDEQYF,TGTGCCATCAGCCTGGACAGGGACGAGCAGTACTTC
TRBD2,TRBJ2-1,TRBV15,15,once,CATSRSLAGGSEQFF,TGTGCCACCAGCAGATCCTTAGCGGGAGGCAGTGAGCAGTTCTTC
TRBD1,TRBJ1-1,TRBV7-9,16,-,CSSSVQGAGGSTEAFF,TGTTCCAGCAGCGTACAGGGGGCAGGTGGTTCCACTGAAGCTTTCTTT
-,TRBJ2-7,TRBV18,15,-,CASSPTGSLRNEQYF,TGTGCCAGCTCACCAACGGGAAGCCTCAGGAACGAGCAGTACTTC
-,TRBJ2-5,TRBV4-1,14,-,CASSQGAGQETQYF,TGCGCCAGCAGCCAAGGCGCAGGCCAAGAGACCCAGTACTTC
TRBD2,TRBJ2-1,TRBV5-1,15,once,CASSLVGGSYNEQFF,TGCGCCAGCAGCTTGGTGGGAGGGTCCTACAATGAGCAGTTCTTC
TRBD2,TRBJ2-1,TRBV5-8,15,-,CASSLVRGLGAEQFF,TGTGCCAGCAGCTTGGTGCGGGGACTAGGGGCTGAGCAGTTCTTC
-,TRBJ1-5,TRBV4-3,14,few,CASSQAHSNQPQHF,TGCGCCAGCAGCCAGGCACATAGCAATCAGCCCCAGCATTTT
-,TRBJ2-7,TRBV28,15,few,CASTPGNSPSYEQYF,TGTGCCAGCACCCCCGGGAACAGCCCTTCCTACGAGCAGTACTTC
TRBD1,TRBJ1-2,TRBV4-1,19,-,CASSQVQAGQGNRNYGYTF,TGCGCCAGCAGCCAAGTCCAGGCGGGACAGGGAAACCGTAACTATGGCTACACCTTC
-,TRBJ2-7,TRBV6-5,13,-,CASSYSRSYEQYF,TGTGCCAGCAGTTACTCTCGGTCGTACGAGCAGTACTTC
TRBD2,TRBJ2-7,TRBV5-4,15,-,CASSSKRGGLYEQYF,TGTGCCAGCAGCTCAAAGCGGGGGGGCCTCTACGAGCAGTACTTC
-,TRBJ2-5,TRBV4-1,14,few,CASSQGAGQETQYF,TGCGCCAGCAGCCAAGGGGCGGGCCAAGAGACCCAGTACTTC
-,TRBJ1-2,TRBV6-1,15,-,CASSPGGSFNYGYTF,TGTGCCAGCAGTCCAGGAGGATCCTTTAACTATGGCTACACCTTC
TRBD2,TRBJ2-1,TRBV13,17,-,CASSSMGGLAAYNEQFF,TGTGCCAGCAGCTCCATGGGTGGACTAGCGGCCTACAATGAGCAGTTCTTC